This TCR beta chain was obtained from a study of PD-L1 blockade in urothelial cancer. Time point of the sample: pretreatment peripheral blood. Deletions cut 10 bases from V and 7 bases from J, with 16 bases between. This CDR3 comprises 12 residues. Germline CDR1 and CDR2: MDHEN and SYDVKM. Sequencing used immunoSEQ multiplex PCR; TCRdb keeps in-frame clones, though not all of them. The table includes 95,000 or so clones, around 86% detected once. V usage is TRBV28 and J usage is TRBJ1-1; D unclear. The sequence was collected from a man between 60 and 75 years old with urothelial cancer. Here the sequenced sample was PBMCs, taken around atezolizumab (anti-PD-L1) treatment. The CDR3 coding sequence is TGTGCCACCTCCCGGCAGGCCTTTGAAGCTTTCTTT. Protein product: CATSRQAFEAFF.